This T cell receptor beta chain is drawn from a study of blood T cell repertoires in COVID-19. Study in general: Samples of COVID-19 (acute and convalescent) were obtained from the United States, Italy and Spain.

Individuals aged about 18 to 89 years were recruited from about two dozen US areas. Trimming took off 7 bases at V and 6 bases at J, with 13 bases between the two ends. This CDR3 contains 12 residues. Germline V gene sequence: CDR1 GTSNPN, CDR2 SVGIG (reference sequence). Authors' methods: Estimated nucleated cell counts came from reference gene primer amplification. This table comes from immunoSEQ multiplex PCR, and its TCRdb copy is limited to in-frame clones, with some not included. The V and J calls and clone size are taken from that table; D and trimming were inferred from the DNA. The sample yields about 180,000 clones, approximately 82% seen once.

Sequenced sample: PBMCs or T cells enriched from blood (not recorded which). This chain connects TRBV30 to TRBJ1-3; D is undetermined. This TCR came from a woman aged 50 to 60 who had recovered from COVID-19. The CDR3 sequence: CAFSRGSNTIYF. The CDR3 nucleotides read TGTGCCTTCTCCCGCGGCTCAAACACCATATATTTT.